A single sample gave rise to the 28 T cell receptor beta chains below, sequenced in a study of control samples from healthy donors and cancer patients. Produced via immunoSEQ multiplex PCR; TCRdb's table is partial and in-frame only. The repertoire includes approximately 160,000 clones, around 90% of them detected once, and around 2.2% sits in the top ten. The sample comprised blood. These receptors originate from a woman in her thirties or forties in good health.

The chain couples TRBV11-2 to TRBJ1-3; D is possibly TRBD1 (5 bases). Trimming removed 5 bases at V and 3 bases at J, with 11 bases between. Germline-derived CDR1 and CDR2 are SGHAT and FQNNGV. This CDR3 comprises 14 residues. The CDR3 loop reads CASSHEGLGNTIYF. DNA of the CDR3: TGTGCCAGCAGCCACGAGGGACTTGGAAACACCATATATTTT.

V gene TRBV10-1 combines with J gene TRBJ2-1, with D possibly matching TRBD1 (5 bases). This CDR3 spans 13 amino acids. Germline CDR1 WNHNN, CDR2 SYGVQD (reference sequence). Deletions cut 4 bases from V and 8 bases from J, with 12 bases between. DNA of the CDR3: TGCGCCAGCAGTGGTACCGTAGGGGATGAGCAGTTCTTC. Amino acids: CASSGTVGDEQFF.

V is TRBV5-1 and J is TRBJ2-7; 8 nucleotides align to TRBD1. The length of the CDR3 is 13 residues. CDR1 and CDR2 (germline): SGHRS, YFSETQ. V shed 4 bases and J 7 bases; nucleotides not matched to a gene: 7. For the CDR3, the DNA is TGCGCCAGCAGCCCCACAGGGGGTCTTGAGCAGTACTTC. Amino acids: CASSPTGGLEQYF.

The chain has TRBV19 and TRBJ1-2, with D maybe TRBD1 (5 bases). In germline, CDR1 is LNHDA, CDR2 SQIVND (reference sequence). The CDR3 loop spans 15 amino acids. Trimming took 5 bases from V and 0 from J, leaving 13 bases between them. The CDR3 DNA reads TGTGCCAGTAGTTCCCGGGACCTCTCTAACTATGGCTACACCTTC. It yields the protein CASSSRDLSNYGYTF.

This clone was seen only once. The chain is built from TRBV15 and TRBJ2-1, with D uncertain. The CDR3 loop spans 12 amino acids. V was clipped by 1 base and J by 12 bases, with 10 bases between them. Germline CDR1 is LNHNV and CDR2 is YYDKDF (reference sequence). The CDR3 nucleotides read TGTGCCACCAGCAGAGGTCCTGGAAGGCAGTTCTTC. It is translated as CATSRGPGRQFF. The whole variable domain, filled in from reference TRBV15 and TRBJ2-1, reads DAMVIQNPRYQVTQFGKPVTLSCSQTLNHNVMYWYQQKSSQAPKLLFHYYDKDFNNEADTPDNFQSRRPNTSFCFLDIRSPGLGDTAMYLCATSRGPGRQFFGPGTRLTVL.

The chain carries TRBV7-9 and TRBJ1-6, with a weak D call TRBD1 (5 bases). The CDR3 sequence is 11 residues long. Germline V gives CDR1 SEHNR, CDR2 FQNEAQ (reference sequence). V gave up 8 bases and J gave up 10 bases, with 9 bases separating them. CDR3 region: CASARDSPLHF. In DNA, the CDR3 is TGTGCCAGCGCGAGGGACTCACCCCTCCACTTT.

The CDR3 sequence is CASSPLGGSNTGELFF. CDR3 bases: TGCGCCAGCAGCCCTCTTGGCGGCTCGAACACCGGGGAGCTGTTTTTT. The rearrangement joins TRBV5-1 to TRBJ2-2; no definite D call. CDR1 and CDR2 from the germline V gene are SGHRS and YFSETQ. CDR3 size: 16 residues. The ends were cut back, 4 bases at V and 0 bases at J, with 13 bases in the middle.

V is TRBV2 and J is TRBJ2-2; D unclear. The germline V gene encodes CDR1 SNHLY and CDR2 FYNNEI. Trimming pared 4 bases from V and 8 bases from J, leaving 11 bases between. The CDR3 is made up of 13 amino acids. The CDR3 region has the DNA TGTGCCAGCAGTGCATGGCCTCCTGGGGAGCTGTTTTTT. Its protein is CASSAWPPGELFF.

CDR3 protein: CASRSTDTQYF. DNA of the CDR3: TGTGCCAGCAGGAGCACAGATACGCAGTATTTT. J is TRBJ2-3 and V is TRBV6-5, with D unclear. Germline-derived CDR1 and CDR2 are MNHEY and SVGAGI. The V gene lost 6 bases and the J gene lost 0 bases, with 1 base spanning the gap. There are 11 residues in the CDR3.

The gene calls are TRBV6-6 and TRBJ1-1, with D possibly TRBD1 on 5 matching bases. CDR3 length: 13 residues. V was clipped by 2 bases and J by 5 bases, with 9 bases between them. Germline V CDR1 and CDR2: MNHNY, SVGAGI (reference sequence). CDR3 in DNA: TGTGCCAGCAGTTACCAAGAGGGGACTGAAGCTTTCTTT. Translating gives CASSYQEGTEAFF.

V and J are TRBV21-1 and TRBJ1-1; the table's TRBD1 call for D was not verified on the DNA. TRBV21-1 is termed a pseudogene. The CDR3 sequence is 17 residues long. CDR3 sequence reads: CASSTSGQSYWDTEAFF. CDR3 in DNA: TGTGCCAGCAGCACCTCGGGACAGTCCTATTGGGACACTGAAGCTTTCTTT.

This chain uses TRBV27 with TRBJ2-7; possible D gene TRBD1, 7 bases. The CDR3 extends over 14 amino acids. Germline CDR1 MNHEY, CDR2 SMNVEV (reference sequence). V gave up 3 bases and J gave up 2 bases, with 11 bases separating them. CDR3 nucleotide sequence: TGTGCCAGCAGTTTGCGGGACAGTACCTACGAGCAGTACTTC. It encodes CASSLRDSTYEQYF.

The rearrangement uses TRBV10-3 and TRBJ2-1; 7 bases align to TRBD1. CDR1 is ENHRY, CDR2 SYGVKD, per germline. V shed 0 bases, J shed 6 bases, and the junction held 2 bases outside the gene matches. The CDR3 contains 14 residues. This chain's CDR3 is CAISESTGLNEQFF. The DNA of the CDR3 is TGTGCCATCAGTGAGTCGACAGGGCTCAATGAGCAGTTCTTC.

The rearrangement joins TRBV5-6 to TRBJ2-2; a weak D match, TRBD2 (6 bases). CDR1 is SGHDT, CDR2 YYEEEE, per germline. V shed 0 bases and J shed 4 bases, with 22 bases lying between them. The length of the CDR3 is 19 residues. The CDR3 here is CASSLEGSGAREATGELFF. As DNA, the CDR3 is TGTGCCAGCAGCTTGGAGGGTTCAGGCGCCAGGGAGGCCACCGGGGAGCTGTTTTTT. The entire variable domain, with the rest obtained from reference TRBV5-6 and TRBJ2-2, is as follows: DAGVTQSPTHLIKTRGQQVTLRCSPKSGHDTVSWYQQALGQGPQFIFQYYEEEERQRGNFPDRFSGHQFPNYSSELNVNALLLGDSALYLCASSLEGSGAREATGELFFGEGSRLTVL.

The CDR3 sequence: CASRGGQGATGELFF. As DNA, the CDR3 is TGCGCCAGCAGGGGGGGACAGGGCGCGACCGGGGAGCTGTTTTTT. The rearrangement joins TRBV5-1 to TRBJ2-2, with TRBD1 matching 9 bases. V gave up 5 bases and J gave up 5 bases; unmatched junction bases: 7. Germline CDR1 and CDR2: SGHRS and YFSETQ. This CDR3 contains 15 residues.

This chain uses TRBV13 with TRBJ2-2; D ambiguous. The V end lost 5 bases, the J end lost 3 bases, and 4 bases lay between the germline ends. Germline loops: CDR1 PRHDT, CDR2 FYEKMQ (reference sequence). The CDR3 runs 12 residues. The chain's CDR3 is CASSQYTGELFF. As DNA, the CDR3 is TGTGCCAGCAGCCAATACACCGGGGAGCTGTTTTTT. The full variable domain, with the rest looked up from reference TRBV13 and TRBJ2-2, is AAGVIQSPRHLIKEKRETATLKCYPIPRHDTVYWYQQGPGQDPQFLISFYEKMQSDKGSIPDRFSAQQFSDYHSELNMSSLELGDSALYFCASSQYTGELFFGEGSRLTVL.

V gene TRBV12-3 or TRBV12-4 combines with J gene TRBJ1-5; a weak D match, TRBD1 (5 bases). CDR3 size: 13 residues. Trimming took 3 bases from V and 6 from J, leaving 9 bases between them. The CDR3 DNA reads as TGTGCCAGCAGTTTTTCGGGGGTTCAGCCCCAGCATTTT. Encoded protein: CASSFSGVQPQHF.

The chain links TRBV7-2 to TRBJ2-7; 8 nucleotides line up with TRBD2. This CDR3 is built from 14 residues. CDR1 SGHTA and CDR2 FQGNSA come from the germline V gene. The ends lost 3 bases at V and 4 bases at J; junction bases unmatched: 5. The CDR3, as DNA: TGTGCCAGCAGCTTCGGACTAGCTGTATACGAGCAGTACTTC. Its protein product is CASSFGLAVYEQYF.

The V gene is TRBV5-6, the J gene TRBJ1-1; D unclear. CDR3 length equals 14 residues. Trimming stripped 4 bases from V and 0 bases from J, with 10 bases between. Germline-derived CDR1 and CDR2 are SGHDT and YYEEEE. CDR3 sequence: CASSIEFMNTEAFF. In DNA form, the CDR3 reads TGTGCCAGCAGCATAGAGTTCATGAACACTGAAGCTTTCTTT.

The chain joins TRBV3-1 (or the pseudogene TRBV3-2) to TRBJ1-4; no firm D call. The CDR3 has 13 amino acids. CDR1 is LGHDT and CDR2 is YNNKEL in the germline V gene (reference sequence). V lost 0 bases to trimming and J lost 8 bases, with 7 bases between them. CDR3 DNA: TGTGCCAGCAGCCAAGACCTAGAGGAAAAACTGTTTTTT. It specifies CASSQDLEEKLFF.

CDR3 bases: TGTGCCAGCAGGGTGGAAGCGAACACTGAAGCTTTCTTT. Encoded protein: CASRVEANTEAFF. The chain employs TRBV2 and TRBJ1-1; D gene ambiguous. The CDR3 is 13 amino acids. Germline CDR1 and CDR2: SNHLY and FYNNEI. Trimming cost V 6 bases and J 1 base, with 9 bases left between them.

Worth noting for this clone: The junction and the germline gene differ at one end; a read error may be behind it. The CDR3 DNA reads as TGTGCCACCAGCTCCCGCCCGAAGACCGGGGAGCTGTTTTTT. Protein product: CATSSRPKTGELFF. The chain recombines TRBV15 with TRBJ2-2; D remains unclear. The CDR3 is 14 residues long. Germline CDR1 and CDR2: LNHNV and YYDKDF (reference sequence).

J is TRBJ2-1 and V is TRBV1. TRBV1 is classified as a pseudogene. CDR3 length: 9 residues. CDR3 residues: CTSSPDEFF. The CDR3 DNA reads as TGCACCAGCAGCCCCGACGAGTTCTTC.

The V gene is TRBV5-4, the J gene TRBJ2-5, with a possible D match to TRBD1 (5 bases). The germline V and J ends were trimmed by 4 bases and 5 bases, with 12 bases remaining between them. This CDR3 comprises 13 residues. Germline loops: CDR1 SGHNT, CDR2 YYREEE (reference sequence). The CDR3 is CASSLDIRETQYF. The CDR3 DNA reads as TGTGCCAGCAGCCTGGACATTCGGGAGACCCAGTACTTC.

The J gene is TRBJ2-1, the V gene TRBV11-2; 9 positions match TRBD1. This CDR3 has 15 amino acids. The junction had 5 bases not matched to a gene; V was cut back by 2 bases and J by 6 bases. Germline V gives CDR1 SGHAT, CDR2 FQNNGV. The DNA for the CDR3 is TGTGCCAGCAGCTTATACAGGGGGCGAGGCAATGAGCAGTTCTTC. It yields the protein CASSLYRGRGNEQFF. Filled out from reference TRBV11-2 and TRBJ2-1, the complete variable domain reads EAGVAQSPRYKIIEKRQSVAFWCNPISGHATLYWYQQILGQGPKLLIQFQNNGVVDDSQLPKDRFSAERLKGVDSTLKIQPAKLEDSAVYLCASSLYRGRGNEQFFGPGTRLTVL.

The chain uses TRBV19 and TRBJ2-7; tentatively, D is TRBD1 (5 bases). The length of the CDR3 is 15 residues. Germline CDR1 LNHDA, CDR2 SQIVND (reference sequence). V lost 5 bases, J lost 5 bases, and 19 bases lay in between. The CDR3 DNA is TGTGCCAGTAGTCTCACCTCCCAGGGCAGACACGAGCAGTACTTC. Protein: CASSLTSQGRHEQYF.

The chain combines TRBV7-6 with TRBJ1-6; D remains unclear. The germline V and J ends were trimmed by 6 bases and 7 bases, with 16 bases remaining between them. The CDR3 totals 15 residues. Germline V gives CDR1 SGHVS, CDR2 FNYEAQ. The CDR3 DNA sequence: TGTGCCAGCAGGGAAGAGAGGGCGGGGAATTCACCCCTCCACTTT. It encodes CASREERAGNSPLHF. Based on the CDR3 plus reference TRBV7-6 and TRBJ1-6, the full variable domain is GAGVSQSPRYKVTKRGQDVALRCDPISGHVSLYWYRQALGQGPEFLTYFNYEAQQDKSGLPNDRFSAERPEGSISTLTIQRTEQRDSAMYRCASREERAGNSPLHFGNGTRLTVT.

This chain joins TRBV6-1 and TRBJ2-5; D gene ambiguous. CDR3 size: 14 residues. Germline-derived CDR1 and CDR2 are MNHNS and SASEGT. The V end lost 2 bases, the J end lost 3 bases, and 10 bases lay between the germline ends. The CDR3 nucleotides are TGTGCCAGCAGTGAATATAATACAAAAGAGACCCAGTACTTC. Translating it yields CASSEYNTKETQYF.